The rows below give T cell receptor beta chains drawn from one sample of a study of blood T cell repertoires in COVID-19. Measured with immunoSEQ multiplex PCR; TCRdb has only the in-frame clones, and not every one. The top ten hold more than 15% of the sample, which has 50,000 to 65,000 clones, roughly 80% seen once. Sequenced input: peripheral blood. The receptors come from a man aged 55-75 years with COVID-19, enrolled during active disease. Both conserved end residues are part of each CDR3. A D gene is named only where the DNA matches it firmly. A row's size may be missing; if present it is once, few, many or a size class.

d_gene,abundance,v_gene,j_gene,CDR3nt,CDR3aa
TRBD1,.,TRBV29-1,TRBJ1-1,TGCAGCCTTCCCGACAGGGTATTTTCTAAGCTAAAGAACACTGAAGCTTTCTTT,CSLPDRVFSKLKNTEAFF
.,.,TRBV30,TRBJ2-1,TGTGCCTGGAGCGCACCTGGGAGTTTACCTTGGAATGAGCAGTTCTTC,CAWSAPGSLPWNEQFF
.,few,TRBV18,TRBJ1-1,TGTGCCAGCTCACCTTTCACAGAGAACACTGAAGCTTTCTTT,CASSPFTENTEAFF
.,.,TRBV6-2/TRBV6-3,TRBJ2-7,TGTGCCAGCAGTTCCGACAGTAACGAGCAGTACTTC,CASSSDSNEQYF
.,.,TRBV30,TRBJ2-7,TGTGCCTGGAGCCCACAGGGGAGGACGCAGTACTTC,CAWSPQGRTQYF
TRBD1,few,TRBV5-5,TRBJ2-1,TGTGCCAGCAGCTTCGGGGGAGGGACAGGGGCGCAGTTCTTC,CASSFGGGTGAQFF
TRBD2,few,TRBV14,TRBJ2-1,TGTGCCAGCAGCCAAGTCACTAGCGGGGTAGGAAATGAGCAGTTCTTC,CASSQVTSGVGNEQFF
TRBD2,.,TRBV11-2,TRBJ2-5,TGTGCCAGCAGCTTCGGACTAGCGGGGGACGGAGAGACCCAGTACTTC,CASSFGLAGDGETQYF
TRBD2,.,TRBV19,TRBJ2-1,TGTGCCAGTAGTAAGCGGGCGGGAGAGGTGGGGAATGAGCAGTTCTTC,CASSKRAGEVGNEQFF
TRBD1,.,TRBV9,TRBJ1-3,TGTGCCAGCAGCGTAGAAGGGACAGGGGGACCCTCTGGAAACACCATATATTTT,CASSVEGTGGPSGNTIYF
.,.,TRBV6-6,TRBJ2-1,TGTGCCAGCAGTCCAGGGCCCGGACCCTACAATGAGCAGTTCTTC,CASSPGPGPYNEQFF